The 30 T cell receptor beta chains in this list originate from one sample, sequenced in a study of response to subunit inactivated influenza vaccine. TCRdb passed the RT-PCR reads through MiXCR, listing each CDR3 protein once. The table lists roughly 650,000 distinct CDR3 sequences, less than 20% of them singletons, with roughly 10% in the top ten. Sequenced material: PBMCs from blood, taken approximately 12 days after vaccination. These receptors came from a man over 45 who received an inactivated influenza vaccine.

The rearrangement links TRBV20-1 to TRBJ2-5; 9 nucleotides match TRBD1. The V and J ends lost 1 base and 7 bases, in that order; junction bases with no gene match: 22. The CDR3 has 19 residues. The V gene's germline CDR1 is DFQATT and CDR2 SNEGSKA (reference sequence). In DNA, the CDR3 is TGCAGTGCTAGAGTCAGCTCCGGGACAGGGATGAAGCCTTTGAGGACCCAGTACTTC. Its protein is CSARVSSGTGMKPLRTQYF.

This clonotype was seen a handful of times. The junction departs from the called germline gene at one end, perhaps through a read error. The V call is TRBV5-1, the J call TRBJ1-1; a weak D match, TRBD1 (6 bases). CDR3 length: 12 amino acids. Germline V gene sequence: CDR1 SGHRS, CDR2 YFSETQ. CDR3 bases: TGCGCCAGCAGCTTGTATGGGGGCGCGTCTTACTTT. Translation gives CASSLYGGASYF.

This clonotype was seen only a few times. The rearrangement links TRBV7-3 to TRBJ2-1; 7 bases map to TRBD1. Germline lookup yields CDR1 SGHTA and CDR2 FQGTGA. The CDR3 spans 15 residues. V trimming: 6 bases; J trimming: 5 bases; junction bases outside the gene matches: 10. The CDR3 reads CASSLDRATHNEQFF. In DNA, the CDR3 is TGTGCCAGCAGTCTCGACAGGGCCACACACAATGAGCAGTTCTTC.

This clonotype showed up just a few times. The chain recombines TRBV5-1 with TRBJ2-5, with D uncertain. Per the germline V gene, CDR1 is SGHRS and CDR2 is YFSETQ. Trimming removed 7 bases at V and 2 bases at J, with 15 bases between. The CDR3 has 14 residues. CDR3 nucleotide sequence: TGCGCCAGCGCCGGGCAGATTCTTCAAGAGACCCAGTACTTC. It translates to CASAGQILQETQYF. Combining the CDR3 with reference TRBV5-1 and TRBJ2-5 gives the whole variable domain KAGVTQTPRYLIKTRGQQVTLSCSPISGHRSVSWYQQTPGQGLQFLFEYFSETQRNKGNFPGRFSGRQFSNSRSEMNVSTLELGDSALYLCASAGQILQETQYFGPGTRLLVL.

The chain carries TRBV5-6 and TRBJ1-4; D unresolved. Trimming pared 4 bases from V and 7 bases from J, leaving 17 bases between. CDR3 length: 15 amino acids. Germline V CDR1 and CDR2: SGHDT, YYEEEE. The CDR3 bases are TGTGCCAGCAGCACGGGTCCAACCCCCGGTGAAAAACTGTTTTTT. It codes for CASSTGPTPGEKLFF.

The V gene is TRBV5-5, the J gene TRBJ1-1, with D tentatively TRBD1 (5 bases). Germline loops: CDR1 SGHKS, CDR2 YYEKEE (reference sequence). V was clipped by 1 base and J by 6 bases, with 10 bases between them. This CDR3 contains 13 residues. The CDR3 DNA is TGTGCCAGCAGCTTGTTCGGGGCCCCTGAAGCTTTCTTT. Amino acids: CASSLFGAPEAFF.

The sample holds many counts of this clonotype. The chain combines TRBV27 with TRBJ1-5; no definite D call. Trimming removed 0 bases from V and 4 bases from J, with 4 bases in between. The CDR3 has 13 amino acids. Germline CDR1 is MNHEY and CDR2 is SMNVEV (reference sequence). Here the CDR3 DNA reads TGTGCCAGCAGTTTATCTAAAAATCAGCCCCAGCATTTT. It encodes CASSLSKNQPQHF.

This clonotype has only a few counts. J is TRBJ2-7 and V is TRBV19; TRBD1 matches 7 bases. Germline V lookup: CDR1 LNHDA, CDR2 SQIVND (reference sequence). The CDR3 covers 14 residues. V was clipped by 2 bases and J by 4 bases; unmatched bases: 5. CDR3 nucleotides: TGTGCCAGTAGTATACGAGACAGGGCATACGAGCAGTACTTC. Translated: CASSIRDRAYEQYF. The whole variable domain, remainder taken from reference TRBV19 and TRBJ2-7, is DGGITQSPKYLFRKEGQNVTLSCEQNLNHDAMYWYRQDPGQGLRLIYYSQIVNDFQKGDIAEGYSVSREKKESFPLTVTSAQKNPTAFYLCASSIRDRAYEQYFGPGTRLTVT.

This clonotype was counted at least ten times. The chain uses TRBV5-1 and TRBJ1-4; D call uncertain. Trimming removed 1 base from V and 5 bases from J, with 9 bases in between. Germline CDR1 is SGHRS and CDR2 is YFSETQ. The CDR3 totals 14 residues. As DNA, the CDR3 is TGCGCCAGCAGCTTGAACGCTGAAAATGAAAAACTGTTTTTT. Protein product: CASSLNAENEKLFF.

This clonotype has only a few counts. This chain connects TRBV7-2 to TRBJ1-6; D gene uncertain. This CDR3 has 12 amino acids. From germline, CDR1 is SGHTA and CDR2 FQGNSA. V gave up 5 bases and J gave up 11 bases, with 10 bases separating them. The CDR3 nucleotides read TGTGCCAGCAGCGGACGGCAGGCACCCCTCCACTTT. Translated: CASSGRQAPLHF.

In the case of this clonotype: The junction shows a germline mismatch at one end, possibly a read error. The J gene is TRBJ2-2, the V gene TRBV3-1, with D perhaps matching TRBD2 (5 bases). The CDR3 is 12 amino acids. Germline V gives CDR1 LGHDT, CDR2 YNNKEL (reference sequence). CDR3 protein: CASSQAPGKLFF. The CDR3 DNA sequence: TGTGCCAGCAGCCAAGCTCCCGGGAAGCTGTTTTTT.

The sample holds a few counts of this clonotype. The rearrangement links TRBV7-8 to TRBJ2-1, with D possibly being TRBD2 (5 bases). V lost 1 base and J lost 9, with 13 bases in between. The length of the CDR3 is 14 residues. Per germline, CDR1 SGHVS and CDR2 FQNEAQ. The CDR3 loop reads CASSLEVGEGEQFF. The DNA for the CDR3 is TGTGCCAGCAGCTTAGAGGTGGGAGAGGGTGAGCAGTTCTTC.

This clonotype was seen many times. V and J are TRBV10-3 and TRBJ2-7; D could derive from TRBD1 or TRBD2 (5 bases each). Trimming pared 3 bases from V and 7 bases from J, leaving 13 bases between. CDR1 and CDR2 (germline): ENHRY, SYGVKD. The CDR3 spans 13 residues. The CDR3 reads CAISEYGGMEQYF. The CDR3 region has the DNA TGTGCCATCAGTGAATATGGGGGAATGGAGCAGTACTTC.

J is TRBJ2-7 and V is TRBV11-2, with D perhaps assigned TRBD1 or TRBD2 (5 bases each). The CDR3 runs 15 residues. V gave up 5 bases and J gave up 3 bases, with 17 bases separating them. From germline, CDR1 is SGHAT and CDR2 FQNNGV. CDR3 amino acids: CASSTDGTSSYEQYF. In DNA, the CDR3 is TGTGCCAGCAGCACCGACGGGACCAGTAGCTACGAGCAGTACTTC.

This clonotype was counted only a few times. The V gene is TRBV6-1, the J gene TRBJ2-1, with D unresolved. This CDR3 is 15 amino acids long. Germline values: CDR1 MNHNS, CDR2 SASEGT. The ends were cut back, 6 bases at V and 0 bases at J, with 12 bases in the middle. CDR3 sequence reads: CASRETPSSYNEQFF. The CDR3 DNA sequence: TGTGCCAGCAGAGAGACCCCGAGCTCCTACAATGAGCAGTTCTTC.

This clonotype was seen a handful of times. The genes are TRBV12-3 or TRBV12-4 and TRBJ2-3; 11 bases agree with TRBD2. With V trimmed by 3 bases and J by 4 bases, 6 bases remained unmatched. CDR3 length equals 16 residues. This CDR3 is CASSFSGGAIADTQYF. Here the CDR3 DNA reads TGTGCCAGCAGTTTTAGCGGGGGGGCCATCGCAGATACGCAGTATTTT.

This clonotype was detected only a few times. This sequence joins TRBV7-2 and TRBJ1-3, with unresolved D. The V gene's germline CDR1 is SGHTA and CDR2 FQGNSA. The CDR3 totals 15 residues. V shed 1 base and J shed 4 bases, with 11 bases lying between them. This CDR3 reads CASSLVPGLGNTIYF. For the CDR3, the DNA is TGTGCCAGCAGCTTAGTCCCCGGACTCGGAAACACCATATATTTT.

The V gene is TRBV5-1, the J gene TRBJ2-2; TRBD2 matches at 11 bases. The CDR3 is 15 residues long. Germline CDR1 and CDR2: SGHRS and YFSETQ. Trimming removed 4 bases from V and 4 bases from J; junction bases left unmatched: 3. CDR3 protein: CASSPSGRITGELFF. CDR3 in DNA: TGCGCCAGCAGCCCTAGCGGGAGGATCACCGGGGAGCTGTTTTTT.

A note on this clonotype: One end of the junction is discordant with germline, which a read error may explain. The J gene is TRBJ2-3, the V gene TRBV12-3 or TRBV12-4; 13 positions agree with TRBD2. CDR3 length equals 13 residues. The CDR3 sequence: CASSGLAGDKQYF. The CDR3 DNA is TGTGCCAGCAGTGGACTAGCGGGAGATAAGCAGTATTTT.

The rearrangement links TRBV14 to TRBJ2-2, with TRBD1 matching over 8 bases. With 6 bases clipped from V and 4 bases from J, the junction kept 4 bases outside the gene matches. The CDR3 contains 14 residues. CDR1 is SGHDN, CDR2 FVKESK, per germline. CDR3 sequence reads: CASSPGQVTGELFF. CDR3 DNA sequence: TGTGCCAGCAGTCCGGGACAGGTCACCGGGGAGCTGTTTTTT. Full variable domain (remainder filled in from reference TRBV14 and TRBJ2-2): EAGVTQFPSHSVIEKGQTVTLRCDPISGHDNLYWYRRVMGKEIKFLLHFVKESKQDESGMPNNRFLAERTGGTYSTLKVQPAELEDSGVYFCASSPGQVTGELFFGEGSRLTVL.

This clonotype was seen only a few times. The chain uses TRBV7-2 and TRBJ2-1; 7 positions agree with TRBD2. The CDR3 length is 16 residues. With V trimmed by 3 bases and J by 0 bases, 5 bases remained unmatched. Germline assignment: CDR1 SGHTA and CDR2 FQGNSA. The CDR3 nucleotides read TGTGCCAGCAGCTTTCGGGGCGGGAGCTCCTACAATGAGCAGTTCTTC. It codes for CASSFRGGSSYNEQFF.

This clonotype was seen a handful of times. The V and J genes are TRBV10-3 and TRBJ2-3; D is ambiguous. Between the trimmed V and J ends, which lost 6 bases and 4 bases, there was a span of 11 bases. Per germline, CDR1 ENHRY and CDR2 SYGVKD. CDR3 length equals 13 residues. The CDR3 DNA sequence: TGTGCCATCAGGGAAGCTTTCGCAGATACGCAGTATTTT. Translation gives CAIREAFADTQYF.

The chain has TRBV29-1 and TRBJ2-5, with D possibly TRBD2 on 6 matching bases. The germline V gene has CDR1 SQVTM and CDR2 ANQGSEA. With 5 bases removed from V and 3 bases from J, the gap between germline ends came to 19 bases. The CDR3 spans 15 residues. The CDR3 here is CSVSPVEGLKETQYF. CDR3 nucleotide sequence: TGCAGCGTTTCCCCCGTGGAGGGCCTAAAAGAGACCCAGTACTTC.

This clonotype was seen a few times. This sequence joins TRBV20-1 and TRBJ2-3, with TRBD2 matching 9 bases. Germline-derived CDR1 and CDR2 are DFQATT and SNEGSKA (reference sequence). The CDR3 consists of 17 residues. The junction had 11 bases not matched to a gene; V was cut back by 0 bases and J by 4 bases. The CDR3 is CSARDLRAGGGPDTQYF. Here the CDR3 DNA reads TGCAGTGCTAGAGATCTCCGAGCGGGGGGCGGGCCAGATACGCAGTATTTT.

This clonotype has more than one count but fewer than ten. This chain connects TRBV24-1 to TRBJ1-5; D remains ambiguous. With 4 bases removed from V and 3 bases from J, the gap between germline ends came to 6 bases. This CDR3 has 13 residues. Germline V gene sequence: CDR1 KGHDR, CDR2 SFDVKD. The CDR3 nucleotides read TGTGCCACCAGTGACTCAACCAATCAGCCCCAGCATTTT. Translation gives CATSDSTNQPQHF.

The V gene is TRBV6-5, the J gene TRBJ2-5, with 8 bases matching TRBD1. This CDR3 comprises 16 residues. Unmatched junction bases numbered 10, after V lost 2 bases and J lost 5 bases. CDR1 and CDR2 from the germline V gene are MNHEY and SVGAGI. The chain's CDR3 is CASSYLTGDHGETQYF. The CDR3 DNA reads as TGTGCCAGCAGTTACCTGACAGGGGATCATGGGGAGACCCAGTACTTC.

There are many counts of this clonotype. CDR3 nucleotide sequence: TGTGCCAGCAGTCTACATCAGGGTCCCTACGAGCAGTACTTC. Its protein is CASSLHQGPYEQYF. J is TRBJ2-7 and V is TRBV12-3 or TRBV12-4, with D possibly being TRBD1 (5 bases). V was cut by 5 bases and J by 2 bases, with 13 bases left in between. The CDR3 has 14 amino acids.

The V and J genes are TRBV7-9 and TRBJ1-4; D is ambiguous. This CDR3 region has 15 residues. Germline lookup yields CDR1 SEHNR and CDR2 FQNEAQ (reference sequence). Trimming stripped 5 bases from V and 9 bases from J, with 19 bases between. The CDR3 here is CASSRYSDIEKKLFF. The DNA for the CDR3 is TGTGCCAGCAGCCGTTACAGCGATATAGAGAAAAAACTGTTTTTT.

This clonotype was detected a few times. The rearrangement joins TRBV6-5 to TRBJ2-3; 7 bases line up with TRBD2. Germline CDR1 and CDR2: MNHEY and SVGAGI. This CDR3 contains 16 residues. V trimming: 0 bases; J trimming: 1 base; junction bases outside the gene matches: 4. The CDR3 region has the DNA TGTGCCAGCAGTTACTCTGGAGCGGGACGCACAGATACGCAGTATTTT. Translation gives CASSYSGAGRTDTQYF.

V and J are TRBV29-1 and TRBJ2-2; D is undetermined. The length of the CDR3 is 11 residues. From germline, CDR1 is SQVTM and CDR2 ANQGSEA. Trimming stripped 7 bases from V and 4 bases from J, with 7 bases between. The CDR3 region is CSARTTGELFF. CDR3 DNA sequence: TGCAGCGCCCGGACCACCGGGGAGCTGTTTTTT.